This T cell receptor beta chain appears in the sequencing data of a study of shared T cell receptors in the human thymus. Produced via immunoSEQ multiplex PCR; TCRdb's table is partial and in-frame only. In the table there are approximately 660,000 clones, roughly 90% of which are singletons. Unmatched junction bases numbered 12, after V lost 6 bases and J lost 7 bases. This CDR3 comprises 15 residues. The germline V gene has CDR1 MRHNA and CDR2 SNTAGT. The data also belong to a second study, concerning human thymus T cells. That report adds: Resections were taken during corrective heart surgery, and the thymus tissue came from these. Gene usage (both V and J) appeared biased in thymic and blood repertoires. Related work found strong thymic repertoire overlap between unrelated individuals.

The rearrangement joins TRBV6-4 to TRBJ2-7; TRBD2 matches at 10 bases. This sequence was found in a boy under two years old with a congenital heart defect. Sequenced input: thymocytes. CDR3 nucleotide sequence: TGTGCCAGCAGGTTCGCGAGCGGGAGGGCCGGTGAGCAGTACTTC. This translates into CASRFASGRAGEQYF.